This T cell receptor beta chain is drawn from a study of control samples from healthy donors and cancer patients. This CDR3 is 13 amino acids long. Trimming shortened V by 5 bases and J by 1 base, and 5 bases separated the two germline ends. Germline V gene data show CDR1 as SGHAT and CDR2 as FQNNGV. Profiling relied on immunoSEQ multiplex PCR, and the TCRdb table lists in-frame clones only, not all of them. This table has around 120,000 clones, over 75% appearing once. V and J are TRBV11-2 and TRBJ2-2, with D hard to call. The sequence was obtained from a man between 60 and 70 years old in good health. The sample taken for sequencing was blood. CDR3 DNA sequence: TGTGCCAGCAGCCGACAGAACACCGGGGAGCTGTTTTTT. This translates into CASSRQNTGELFF.